This paragraph reports one T cell receptor beta chain. The target antigen is unknown. Alongside a J-beta primer mix, a sample-barcoded 5' primer served in a second PCR lasting about 7 to 11 cycles. TCRdb re-called the 5' RACE reads with MiXCR, one entry per CDR3 protein. In the table there are 650,000 to 900,000 distinct CDR3 sequences, around 62% of which are singletons. The entry originates in a study of blood T cells in healthy people across ages. Overall study findings and caveats: Per million T cells, TCR beta diversity dropped about linearly as age rose.

J lost 3 bases, V lost 1 base, and 5 bases had no gene match. CDR1 and CDR2 (germline): MNHEY, SMNVEV (reference sequence). The CDR3 contains 15 residues. Sequenced input: blood. This receptor was identified in a man aged 30 to 39 in good health. The chain is built from TRBV27 and TRBJ2-7; 8 nucleotides match TRBD1. CDR3 in DNA: TGTGCCAGCAGTTTATGGGGACAGGCGGACTACGAGCAGTACTTC. It codes for CASSLWGQADYEQYF.